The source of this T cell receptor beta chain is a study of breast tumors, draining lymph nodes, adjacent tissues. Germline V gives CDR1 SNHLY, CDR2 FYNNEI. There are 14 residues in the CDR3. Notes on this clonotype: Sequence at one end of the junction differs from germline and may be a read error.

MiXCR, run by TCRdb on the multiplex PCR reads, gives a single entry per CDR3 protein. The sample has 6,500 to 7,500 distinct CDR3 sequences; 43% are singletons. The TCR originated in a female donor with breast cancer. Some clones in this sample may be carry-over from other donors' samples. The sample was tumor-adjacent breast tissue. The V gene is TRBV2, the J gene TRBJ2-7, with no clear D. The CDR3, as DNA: TGTGCCAGCAGTGAGTCCACCCGCTCCAACGAGCAGTACTTC. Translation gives CASSESTRSNEQYF. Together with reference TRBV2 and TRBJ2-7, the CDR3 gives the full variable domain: EPEVTQTPSHQVTQMGQEVILRCVPISNHLYFYWYRQILGQKVEFLVSFYNNEISEKSEIFDDQFSVERPDGSNFTLKIRSTKLEDSAMYFCASSESTRSNEQYFGPGTRLTVT.